One sample yielded the 19 T cell receptor beta chains listed below, sequenced in a study of patients and donors after allogeneic stem cell transplantation. Via MiXCR, TCRdb re-called the RT-PCR reads, giving one row per CDR3 protein. The sample shows 410,000 or so distinct CDR3 sequences, more than 15% of them seen only once. Sequencing was done on a sample of blood, either unsorted or a sorted T cell fraction (not recorded which). The receptor set was obtained from a human donor who was either an allogeneic HSCT recipient or a stem cell or donor lymphocyte infusion donor (not recorded which). It is not recorded whose cells these are; they may come from a transplant donor.

This clonotype was found many times. The chain couples TRBV2 to TRBJ1-1; D is perhaps TRBD1 (6 bases). In germline, CDR1 is SNHLY, CDR2 FYNNEI. The CDR3 is 18 amino acids. V was trimmed by 4 bases and J by 3 bases, leaving 24 bases between them. CDR3 bases: TGTGCCAGCAGTGGGCCCGGGACAACCGCTCGGAGGGACACTGAAGCTTTCTTT. This sequence encodes CASSGPGTTARRDTEAFF. The full variable domain, its missing parts supplied by reference TRBV2 and TRBJ1-1, is EPEVTQTPSHQVTQMGQEVILRCVPISNHLYFYWYRQILGQKVEFLVSFYNNEISEKSEIFDDQFSVERPDGSNFTLKIRSTKLEDSAMYFCASSGPGTTARRDTEAFFGQGTRLTVV.

The rearrangement joins TRBV7-2 to TRBJ1-1, with TRBD1 matching over 8 bases. This CDR3 spans 13 amino acids. With 5 bases clipped from V and 10 bases from J, the junction kept 9 bases outside the gene matches. Germline V gives CDR1 SGHTA, CDR2 FQGNSA. CDR3 DNA sequence: TGTGCCAGCAGCAAACGGACAGGGCGTCTAGCTTTCTTT. Translating it yields CASSKRTGRLAFF.

The chain links TRBV12-3 or TRBV12-4 to TRBJ1-2; D is unclear. V lost 6 bases and J lost 7, with 21 bases in between. This CDR3 has 15 amino acids. CDR3 amino acids: CASSSTGTLSPGYTF. The CDR3 nucleotides are TGTGCCAGCAGCTCTACGGGCACACTTTCCCCTGGCTACACCTTC.

The table lists this clonotype with a few counts. This rearrangement joins TRBV7-9 to TRBJ1-1; unclear D gene. The CDR3 sequence is 13 residues long. The V gene's germline CDR1 is SEHNR and CDR2 FQNEAQ (reference sequence). V lost 5 bases and J 1 base, leaving 8 bases between the germline ends. Written as DNA, the CDR3 is TGTGCCAGCAGCCAACCAGAGAACACTGAAGCTTTCTTT. Translation: CASSQPENTEAFF. Full variable domain (missing parts from reference TRBV7-9 and TRBJ1-1): DTGVSQNPRHKITKRGQNVTFRCDPISEHNRLYWYRQTLGQGPEFLTYFQNEAQLEKSRLLSDRFSAERPKGSFSTLEIQRTEQGDSAMYLCASSQPENTEAFFGQGTRLTVV.

This chain uses TRBV6-1 with TRBJ2-3; a weak D match, TRBD2 (6 bases). The germline CDR1 and CDR2 sequences are MNHNS and SASEGT. This CDR3 region has 15 residues. The V end was cut by 5 bases, the J end by 1 base, with 13 bases between. This CDR3 reads CASSTPWGGTDTQYF. DNA for the CDR3: TGTGCCAGCAGTACCCCGTGGGGGGGCACAGATACGCAGTATTTT.

This clonotype was seen a few times. The genes are TRBV12-3 or TRBV12-4 and TRBJ2-3; D uncertain. CDR3 length equals 11 residues. Trimming removed 7 bases from V and 3 bases from J, with 5 bases in between. CDR3 DNA: TGTGCCAGCAAATGGACAGATACGCAGTATTTT. It is translated as CASKWTDTQYF.

At least ten counts were recorded for this clonotype. The chain employs TRBV12-3 or TRBV12-4 and TRBJ2-1, with a tentative D call TRBD1 (6 bases). Trimming stripped 7 bases from V and 8 bases from J, with 15 bases between. The CDR3 is made up of 13 amino acids. CDR3 sequence (DNA): TGTGCCAGCACTAAACAGGGAAGGGATGAGCAGTTCTTC. Translation gives CASTKQGRDEQFF.

This clonotype has only a few counts. This chain joins TRBV10-3 and TRBJ1-1, with D possibly being TRBD1 (6 bases). This CDR3 has 13 amino acids. V was trimmed by 7 bases and J by 5 bases, leaving 14 bases between them. CDR1 and CDR2 (germline): ENHRY, SYGVKD. The CDR3: CAIMGADGTEAFF. The CDR3 DNA is TGTGCCATCATGGGGGCAGACGGGACTGAAGCTTTCTTT.

The V and J genes are TRBV4-2 and TRBJ2-7; 12 nucleotides align to TRBD2. From germline, CDR1 is LGHNA and CDR2 YNFKEQ. Losses at the gene ends were 1 base for V and 3 bases for J; bases not matched to a gene: 22. The CDR3 covers 22 residues. CDR3 loop: CASSQVNDFYTGWTSGVYEQYF. In DNA, the CDR3 is TGTGCCAGCAGCCAAGTAAACGATTTCTACACCGGATGGACTAGCGGGGTCTACGAGCAGTACTTC.

This clonotype was seen at least ten times. The chain couples TRBV12-3 or TRBV12-4 to TRBJ2-1, with 10 bases aligning to TRBD2. Germline trimming cut 3 bases from V and 3 bases from J; bases unmatched to any gene: 5. The CDR3 consists of 16 residues. CDR3 coding DNA: TGTGCCAGCAGTTTTGGACTAGCGGAGTTCTACAATGAGCAGTTCTTC. The encoded protein is CASSFGLAEFYNEQFF.

This clonotype occurred a few times. The chain employs TRBV4-1 and TRBJ2-7; no definite D call. V gave up 2 bases and J gave up 3 bases, with 8 bases separating them. The germline V gene encodes CDR1 MGHRA and CDR2 YSYEKL. The CDR3 has 13 amino acids. CDR3: CASSQSHFYEQYF. The CDR3 nucleotides read TGCGCCAGCAGCCAATCCCACTTCTACGAGCAGTACTTC.

The CDR3 sequence: CAISEREADGYTF. CDR3 sequence (DNA): TGTGCCATCAGTGAGAGGGAAGCCGATGGCTACACCTTC. The V gene is TRBV10-3, the J gene TRBJ1-2; D is uncertain. Trimming removed 2 bases from V and 6 bases from J, with 10 bases in between. There are 13 residues in the CDR3. In germline, CDR1 is ENHRY, CDR2 SYGVKD.

This rearrangement joins TRBV7-2 to TRBJ2-7, with D perhaps assigned TRBD1 or TRBD2 (6 bases each). Trimming took off 3 bases at V and 6 bases at J, with 12 bases between the two ends. This CDR3 comprises 13 residues. Germline V lookup: CDR1 SGHTA, CDR2 FQGNSA. CDR3 sequence: CASSFRRGGEQYF. In DNA form, the CDR3 reads TGTGCCAGCAGCTTTCGCAGGGGAGGCGAGCAGTACTTC. The full variable domain, its missing parts supplied by reference TRBV7-2 and TRBJ2-7, is GAGVSQSPSNKVTEKGKDVELRCDPISGHTALYWYRQSLGQGLEFLIYFQGNSAPDKSGLPSDRFSAERTGGSVSTLTIQRTQQEDSAVYLCASSFRRGGEQYFGPGTRLTVT.

The rearrangement joins TRBV15 to TRBJ2-7, with a weak D call TRBD1 (6 bases). The germline V gene has CDR1 LNHNV and CDR2 YYDKDF (reference sequence). Trimming took 6 bases from V and 0 from J, leaving 15 bases between them. The CDR3 totals 15 residues. The CDR3 DNA sequence: TGTGCCACCAGTGGGACAAAGAGCCCCTCCTACGAGCAGTACTTC. The encoded protein is CATSGTKSPSYEQYF.

The chain carries TRBV3-1 and TRBJ1-5, with 8 nucleotides matching TRBD1. CDR1 and CDR2 from the germline V gene are LGHDT and YNNKEL (reference sequence). The CDR3 totals 14 residues. J was trimmed by 7 bases and V by 4 bases; bases with no gene match: 6. The CDR3 DNA sequence: TGTGCCAGCAGCCGGACAGGGAAGGAACAGCCCCAGCATTTT. Translating it yields CASSRTGKEQPQHF.

The V and J genes are TRBV12-5 and TRBJ2-1; possibly TRBD2 for D (6 bases). Trimming removed 6 bases at V and 7 bases at J, with 13 bases between. The CDR3 covers 13 residues. The germline V gene has CDR1 LGHNT and CDR2 FRNRAP. The CDR3 nucleotides read TGTGCTAGTGGACCCTCGGGACTGAATGAGCAGTTCTTC. Encoded protein: CASGPSGLNEQFF.

This chain uses TRBV9 with TRBJ2-7, with D perhaps TRBD1 or TRBD2 (5 bases each). The germline V gene has CDR1 SGDLS and CDR2 YYNGEE. Trimming pared 0 bases from V and 0 bases from J, leaving 13 bases between. This CDR3 has 16 amino acids. This chain's CDR3 is CASSVDEWGSSYEQYF. Here the CDR3 DNA reads TGTGCCAGCAGCGTAGATGAATGGGGGAGCTCCTACGAGCAGTACTTC.

The gene calls are TRBV15 and TRBJ2-7, with 7 bases matching TRBD2. CDR3 length: 12 residues. The germline CDR1 and CDR2 sequences are LNHNV and YYDKDF (reference sequence). J was trimmed by 6 bases and V by 5 bases; bases with no gene match: 4. CDR3 region: CATSPGGTEQYF. The CDR3 coding sequence is TGTGCCACCAGCCCGGGGGGAACCGAGCAGTACTTC.

The chain employs TRBV7-9 and TRBJ2-1; 8 bases fit TRBD1. After removal of 5 bases from V and 10 bases from J, the junction contained 10 bases not matched to a gene. The CDR3 is 14 residues long. Germline loops: CDR1 SEHNR, CDR2 FQNEAQ (reference sequence). CDR3 sequence (DNA): TGTGCCAGCAGCCTCTTCGGACAGGGTGGCGAGCAGTTCTTC. Protein product: CASSLFGQGGEQFF.